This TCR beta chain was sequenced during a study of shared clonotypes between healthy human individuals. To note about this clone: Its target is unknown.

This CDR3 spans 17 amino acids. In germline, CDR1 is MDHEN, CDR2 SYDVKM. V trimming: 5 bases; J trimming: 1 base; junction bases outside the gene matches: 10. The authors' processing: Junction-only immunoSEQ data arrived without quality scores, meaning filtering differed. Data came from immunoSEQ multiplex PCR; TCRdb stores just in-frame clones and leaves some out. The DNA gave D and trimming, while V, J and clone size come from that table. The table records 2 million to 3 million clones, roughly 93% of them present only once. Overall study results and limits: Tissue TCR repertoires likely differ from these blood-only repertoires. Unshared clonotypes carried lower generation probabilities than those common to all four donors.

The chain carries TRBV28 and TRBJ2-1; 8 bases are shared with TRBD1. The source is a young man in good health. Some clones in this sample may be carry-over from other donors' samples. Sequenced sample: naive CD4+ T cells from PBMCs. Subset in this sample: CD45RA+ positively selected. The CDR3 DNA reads TGTGCCAGCAGTGCCTCGAAAGGGGACAGGTCCTACAATGAGCAGTTCTTC. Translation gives CASSASKGDRSYNEQFF.